A single sample gave rise to the 28 T cell receptor beta chains below, sequenced in a study of regulatory T cells in long-lasting Graves disease. The time point is: newly diagnosed GD, antithyroid drugs for less than 3 months. Extracted PBMC RNA gave rise to the TCR library. Through Arm-PCR of CDR3 regions and iRepertoire HTBI primers, TCR beta libraries were built. One entry per CDR3 protein results from TCRdb running MiXCR on the multiplex PCR reads. Among 350,000 to 450,000 distinct CDR3 sequences, 10% to 15% were seen once, and the ten largest hold approximately 19%. This sample also belongs to another study, concerning T cells in Graves' hyperthyroidism and ophthalmopathy.

The sample was peripheral blood mononuclear cells (PBMCs), taken at new diagnosis, from a patient treated with antithyroid drugs. The receptors originated from a woman between 18 and 29 years old with Graves disease.

The table lists this clonotype with a few counts. The genes are TRBV6-5 and TRBJ2-7; 7 bases line up with TRBD1. V shed 2 bases, J shed 5 bases, and the junction held 6 bases outside the gene matches. The CDR3 is 14 amino acids. CDR1 and CDR2 (germline): MNHEY, SVGAGI. This CDR3 is CASSYTTGWNEQYF. The CDR3 DNA reads as TGTGCCAGCAGTTACACGACAGGGTGGAACGAGCAGTACTTC.

There are many counts of this clonotype. The chain links TRBV29-1 to TRBJ2-2; TRBD2 aligns across 8 bases. The CDR3 runs 15 residues. V trimming: 3 bases; J trimming: 3 bases; junction bases outside the gene matches: 6. Germline values: CDR1 SQVTM, CDR2 ANQGSEA. CDR3 loop: CSVESGSGYTGELFF. As DNA, the CDR3 is TGCAGCGTTGAGAGCGGGAGTGGTTACACCGGGGAGCTGTTTTTT.

The rearrangement joins TRBV30 to TRBJ1-1, with D uncertain. This CDR3 region has 14 residues. Germline assignment: CDR1 GTSNPN and CDR2 SVGIG (reference sequence). V lost 0 bases to trimming and J lost 5 bases, with 13 bases between them. The CDR3 protein is CAWSVPGIWTEAFF. As DNA, the CDR3 is TGTGCCTGGAGTGTACCGGGGATATGGACTGAAGCTTTCTTT.

There are many counts of this clonotype. V and J are TRBV6-2 or TRBV6-3 and TRBJ1-1; TRBD1 matches 8 bases. The V gene's germline CDR1 is MNHEY and CDR2 SVGEGT. V was pared by 2 bases and J by 1 base, with 6 bases of the junction left unmatched. This CDR3 contains 16 residues. CDR3 coding DNA: TGTGCCAGCAGTTACGACAGGGGCAGACGGAACACTGAAGCTTTCTTT. This sequence encodes CASSYDRGRRNTEAFF.

This clonotype has just a few counts. One end of the junction fails to match germline, which may point to a read error. This chain links TRBV5-6 with TRBJ2-5, with 14 nucleotides matching TRBD2. CDR1 SGHDT and CDR2 YYEEEE come from the germline V gene. The CDR3 is 20 amino acids. CDR3 bases: TGTGCCAGCAGCCTGGACTTCCAGGGACTAGCGGGGGCTCATGGAGAGACCCAGCACTTC. Translated, it gives CASSLDFQGLAGAHGETQHF.

This clonotype came up many times. This chain links TRBV20-1 with TRBJ1-1; TRBD1 aligns across 8 bases. Germline-derived CDR1 and CDR2 are DFQATT and SNEGSKA (reference sequence). The CDR3 extends over 13 amino acids. V shed 6 bases and J 1 base; nucleotides not matched to a gene: 4. CDR3 in amino acids: CSAAGGWNTEAFF. The CDR3 DNA reads TGCAGTGCCGCAGGGGGCTGGAACACTGAAGCTTTCTTT.

This clonotype showed up many times. V usage is TRBV10-2 and J usage is TRBJ1-1; D is perhaps TRBD1 (6 bases). The CDR3 contains 14 residues. CDR1 is WSHSY, CDR2 SAAADI, per germline. V was shortened by 5 bases and J by 4 bases, with 14 bases between the two germline ends. In DNA, the CDR3 is TGCGCCAGCAGTCGGACCGGGGGCGGCACTGAAGCTTTCTTT. Translating gives CASSRTGGGTEAFF.

The sample holds many counts of this clonotype. CDR3 sequence: CSARVSLAGRGNGIQYF. CDR3 bases: TGCAGTGCTAGGGTATCTCTAGCGGGACGGGGGAATGGCATTCAGTACTTC. V is TRBV20-1 and J is TRBJ2-4, with TRBD2 matching 9 bases. The CDR3 spans 17 residues. The germline V gene has CDR1 DFQATT and CDR2 SNEGSKA (reference sequence). V shed 3 bases, J shed 9 bases, and the junction held 18 bases outside the gene matches.

This clonotype was found many times. This rearrangement joins TRBV24-1 to TRBJ1-1, with 7 nucleotides matching TRBD1. CDR3 length: 15 residues. The junction had 3 bases not matched to a gene; V was cut back by 3 bases and J by 0 bases. The germline V gene encodes CDR1 KGHDR and CDR2 SFDVKD. The CDR3 sequence: CATSDVTGLNTEAFF. In DNA form, the CDR3 reads TGTGCCACCAGTGATGTGACAGGGTTGAACACTGAAGCTTTCTTT.

The chain employs TRBV4-3 and TRBJ2-2, with a weak D call TRBD2 (5 bases). The V gene lost 1 base and the J gene lost 6 bases, with 12 bases spanning the gap. The germline V gene has CDR1 LGHNA and CDR2 YSLEER. The CDR3 has 15 amino acids. CDR3 region: CASSQGSSRAGELFF. The CDR3 DNA reads TGCGCCAGCAGCCAAGGGTCTAGCAGAGCCGGGGAGCTGTTTTTT.

This clonotype was counted many times. The chain uses TRBV20-1 and TRBJ2-7; the D is unclear. Germline CDR1 reads DFQATT; CDR2 reads SNEGSKA (reference sequence). The CDR3 loop spans 13 amino acids. Trimming took off 3 bases at V and 0 bases at J, with 9 bases between the two ends. The CDR3: CSARGYSSYEQYF. The CDR3, as DNA: TGCAGTGCTAGGGGATACAGCTCCTACGAGCAGTACTTC.

This clonotype turned up a few times. The chain recombines TRBV29-1 with TRBJ2-5; D gene uncertain. This CDR3 spans 13 amino acids. V was pared by 7 bases and J by 1 base, with 13 bases between. In germline, CDR1 is SQVTM, CDR2 ANQGSEA. The CDR3 nucleotides are TGCAGCGCCGTCCGGTCCTTCCAAGAGACCCAGTACTTC. Its protein product is CSAVRSFQETQYF.

Details on this clonotype: The junction does not match germline at one end; this may be a read error. This rearrangement joins TRBV6-1 to TRBJ2-1; TRBD2 agrees at 9 bases. The CDR3 covers 15 residues. The germline V gene encodes CDR1 MNHNS and CDR2 SASEGT. Here the CDR3 reads CTSSPPAGGYNGQFF. CDR3 sequence (DNA): TGTACCAGCAGTCCCCCGGCGGGAGGGTACAATGGGCAGTTCTTC.

The V gene is TRBV5-5, the J gene TRBJ2-7; D unresolved. The V end was cut by 1 base, the J end by 2 bases, with 13 bases between. This CDR3 spans 15 amino acids. In germline, CDR1 is SGHKS, CDR2 YYEKEE (reference sequence). CDR3 sequence (DNA): TGTGCCAGCAGCTTGCACTTTTCTGGGGCCTACGAGCAGTACTTC. It translates to CASSLHFSGAYEQYF.

The sample holds many counts of this clonotype. The V and J genes are TRBV19 and TRBJ1-2; 9 bases map to TRBD1. Germline CDR1 and CDR2: LNHDA and SQIVND (reference sequence). CDR3 length equals 13 residues. The V segment lost 3 bases and the J segment 6 bases; nucleotides outside the gene matches: 2. The CDR3 region has the DNA TGTGCCAGTAGTATGGACAGGGGACATGGCTACACCTTC. Translation gives CASSMDRGHGYTF.

This clonotype was seen ten or more times. The chain links TRBV20-1 to TRBJ1-2; D is unclear. V was shortened by 0 bases and J by 1 base, with 3 bases between the two germline ends. Germline assignment: CDR1 DFQATT and CDR2 SNEGSKA (reference sequence). The CDR3 has 12 residues. The CDR3 here is CSAREDNYGYTF. For the CDR3, the DNA is TGCAGTGCTAGAGAAGATAACTATGGCTACACCTTC.

This clonotype was counted a few times. The genes are TRBV5-1 and TRBJ2-4; D may be TRBD1 (6 bases). The V and J ends lost 4 bases and 0 bases respectively, with 14 bases between them. This CDR3 contains 16 residues. CDR1 is SGHRS and CDR2 is YFSETQ in the germline V gene. CDR3 nucleotide sequence: TGCGCCAGCAGCCCACAGGGCCTTTTAGCCAAAAACATTCAGTACTTC. It encodes CASSPQGLLAKNIQYF.

A remark on this clonotype: This could be a read error, since a much larger clone is one nucleotide away. V usage is TRBV3-1 and J usage is TRBJ1-1; the D is unclear. Deletions cut 3 bases from V and 1 base from J, with 12 bases between. Germline CDR1 LGHDT, CDR2 YNNKEL (reference sequence). This CDR3 has 15 amino acids. The CDR3 DNA sequence: TGTGCCAGCAGCCAGGGATGTAGGTGGAACACTGAAGCTTTCTTT. It yields the protein CASSQGCRWNTEAFF.

This sequence joins TRBV6-5 and TRBJ2-1; D is undetermined. Germline CDR1 and CDR2: MNHEY and SVGAGI. The CDR3 runs to 15 residues. V lost 0 bases to trimming and J lost 8 bases, with 14 bases between them. The CDR3 bases are TGTGCCAGCAGTTACTCGACCGGATCTTTGGATGAGCAGTTCTTC. This sequence encodes CASSYSTGSLDEQFF.

The chain carries TRBV5-1 and TRBJ2-2; TRBD1 is a possible D gene (6 bases). With 4 bases removed from V and 5 bases from J, the gap between germline ends came to 12 bases. This CDR3 spans 14 amino acids. Germline CDR1 SGHRS, CDR2 YFSETQ. CDR3: CASSAGTHTGELFF. CDR3 nucleotides: TGCGCCAGCAGCGCCGGGACACATACCGGGGAGCTGTTTTTT.

In its sample, this clonotype was seen a few times. This chain links TRBV29-1 with TRBJ2-7, with D perhaps TRBD2 (5 bases). Germline V gene data show CDR1 as SQVTM and CDR2 as ANQGSEA. The V gene lost 6 bases and the J gene lost 5 bases, with 20 bases spanning the gap. This CDR3 is 14 amino acids long. The CDR3 is CSVKIPGTGDEQYF. CDR3 bases: TGCAGCGTCAAAATACCGGGAACCGGGGACGAGCAGTACTTC.

This clonotype was counted at least ten times. V usage is TRBV7-2 and J usage is TRBJ2-3, with 12 bases matching TRBD2. The junction had 16 bases not matched to a gene; V was cut back by 5 bases and J by 4 bases. In germline, CDR1 is SGHTA, CDR2 FQGNSA. This CDR3 is built from 19 residues. The CDR3 DNA reads as TGTGCCAGCAGCAAACGTGGTTGGTCTAGCGGGGGGGCCGCAGATACGCAGTATTTT. It translates to CASSKRGWSSGGAADTQYF.

This clonotype was counted ten times or more. V usage is TRBV7-9 and J usage is TRBJ2-1; TRBD2 aligns across 7 bases. Germline V gene lookup returns CDR1 SEHNR and CDR2 FQNEAQ (reference sequence). With V trimmed by 7 bases and J by 6 bases, 15 bases remained unmatched. CDR3 length equals 16 residues. The DNA of the CDR3 is TGTGCCAGCATTCCCTCCCGGATAGCGGGTGTCAATGAGCAGTTCTTC. Its translation: CASIPSRIAGVNEQFF.

In this sample, this clonotype turned up many times. This chain uses TRBV29-1 with TRBJ1-2; D is unresolved. CDR3 length: 14 amino acids. CDR1 and CDR2 from the germline V gene are SQVTM and ANQGSEA. Trimming stripped 6 bases from V and 6 bases from J, with 20 bases between. For the CDR3, the DNA is TGCAGCGTCACCCCCCCCACCAGGCGGAATGGCTACACCTTC. It encodes CSVTPPTRRNGYTF.

With respect to this clonotype: This may be a read error: a much more frequent sequence differs by one nucleotide. The CDR3 ends on some other residue instead of the conserved phenylalanine or tryptophan, so this is likely a read error. The chain recombines TRBV11-2 with TRBJ2-5; TRBD2 is a possible D gene (5 bases). The J call may be wrong; the DNA end is better matched by TRBJ2-1. This CDR3 region has 14 residues. CDR1 and CDR2 (germline): SGHAT, FQNNGV. This chain's CDR3 is CASSQMGSINEQFL. The CDR3 coding sequence is TGTGCCAGCAGCCAAATGGGGAGTATCAATGAGCAGTTCCTC.

The sample holds many counts of this clonotype. V and J are TRBV7-3 and TRBJ2-1, with 7 nucleotides matching TRBD1. CDR1 and CDR2 from the germline V gene are SGHTA and FQGTGA. The CDR3 loop spans 13 amino acids. With V trimmed by 3 bases and J by 10 bases, 6 bases remained unmatched. CDR3 sequence (DNA): TGTGCCAGCAGCTTGGAACAGGGGTCGGAGCAGTTCTTC. Protein: CASSLEQGSEQFF.

This clonotype has just a few counts. The chain uses TRBV9 and TRBJ1-1; the match to TRBD1 covers 7 bases. The ends lost 4 bases at V and 1 base at J; junction bases unmatched: 13. Germline V gives CDR1 SGDLS, CDR2 YYNGEE. This CDR3 has 17 amino acids. The CDR3 DNA reads as TGTGCCAGCAGCCCTCCAGGGGGGGGCCCGACGAACACTGAAGCTTTCTTT. It is translated as CASSPPGGGPTNTEAFF. Together with reference TRBV9 and TRBJ1-1, the CDR3 gives the full variable domain: DSGVTQTPKHLITATGQRVTLRCSPRSGDLSVYWYQQSLDQGLQFLIQYYNGEERAKGNILERFSAQQFPDLHSELNLSSLELGDSALYFCASSPPGGGPTNTEAFFGQGTRLTVV.

The chain has TRBV18 and TRBJ2-1; no clear D. V gave up 8 bases and J gave up 6 bases, with 11 bases separating them. The CDR3 length is 12 residues. From germline, CDR1 is KGHSH and CDR2 LQKENI. CDR3 DNA sequence: TGTGCCAGCAGCCAAATCGCCAATGAGCAGTTCTTC. As protein: CASSQIANEQFF.